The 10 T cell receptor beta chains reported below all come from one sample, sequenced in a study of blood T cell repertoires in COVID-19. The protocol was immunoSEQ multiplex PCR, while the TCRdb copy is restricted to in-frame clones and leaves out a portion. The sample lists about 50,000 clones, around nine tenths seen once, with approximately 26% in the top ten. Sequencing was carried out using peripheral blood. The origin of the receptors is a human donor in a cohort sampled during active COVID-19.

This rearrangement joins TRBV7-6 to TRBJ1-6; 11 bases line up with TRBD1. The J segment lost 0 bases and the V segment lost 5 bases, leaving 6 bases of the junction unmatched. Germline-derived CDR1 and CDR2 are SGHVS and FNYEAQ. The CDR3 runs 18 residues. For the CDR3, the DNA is TGTGCCAGCAGCCGAGGGACAGGGGGAGGCTCCTATAATTCACCCCTCCACTTT. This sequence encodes CASSRGTGGGSYNSPLHF.

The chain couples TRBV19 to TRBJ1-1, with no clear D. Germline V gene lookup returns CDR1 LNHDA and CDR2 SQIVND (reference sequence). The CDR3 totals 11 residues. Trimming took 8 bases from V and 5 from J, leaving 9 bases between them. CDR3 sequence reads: CASFEETEAFF. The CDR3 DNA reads TGTGCCAGTTTCGAGGAAACTGAAGCTTTCTTT.

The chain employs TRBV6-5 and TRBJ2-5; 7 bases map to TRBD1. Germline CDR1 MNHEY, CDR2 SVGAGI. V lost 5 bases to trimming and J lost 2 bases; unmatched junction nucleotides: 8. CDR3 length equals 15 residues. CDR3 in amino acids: CASSPLGTAQETQYF. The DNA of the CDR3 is TGTGCCAGCAGTCCACTCGGGACAGCGCAAGAGACCCAGTACTTC.

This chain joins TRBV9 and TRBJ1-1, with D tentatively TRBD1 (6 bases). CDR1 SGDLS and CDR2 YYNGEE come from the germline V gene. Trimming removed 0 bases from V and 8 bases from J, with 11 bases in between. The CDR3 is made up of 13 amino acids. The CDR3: CASSVGTASEAFF. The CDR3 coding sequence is TGTGCCAGCAGCGTAGGGACAGCCTCGGAAGCTTTCTTT.

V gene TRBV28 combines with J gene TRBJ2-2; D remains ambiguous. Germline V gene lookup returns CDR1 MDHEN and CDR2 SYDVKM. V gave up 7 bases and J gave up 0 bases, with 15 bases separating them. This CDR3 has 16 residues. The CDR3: CASMILGTANTGELFF. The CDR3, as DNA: TGTGCCAGCATGATCCTAGGCACGGCGAACACCGGGGAGCTGTTTTTT.

In nucleotides, the CDR3 is TGCGCCAGCAGGTTCCGGGACAGGAACAATGAGCAGTTCTTC. Protein: CASRFRDRNNEQFF. This sequence joins TRBV5-1 and TRBJ2-1, with TRBD1 identical over 8 bases. The CDR3 length is 14 residues. J lost 5 bases, V lost 5 bases, and 6 bases had no gene match. Germline CDR1 is SGHRS and CDR2 is YFSETQ.

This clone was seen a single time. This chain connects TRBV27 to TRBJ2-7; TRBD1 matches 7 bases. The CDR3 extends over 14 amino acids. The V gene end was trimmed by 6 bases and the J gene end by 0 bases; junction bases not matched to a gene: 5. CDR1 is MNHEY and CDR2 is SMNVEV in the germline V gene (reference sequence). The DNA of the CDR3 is TGTGCCAGCAGCCTCACAGGGGACTCCTACGAGCAGTACTTC. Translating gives CASSLTGDSYEQYF.

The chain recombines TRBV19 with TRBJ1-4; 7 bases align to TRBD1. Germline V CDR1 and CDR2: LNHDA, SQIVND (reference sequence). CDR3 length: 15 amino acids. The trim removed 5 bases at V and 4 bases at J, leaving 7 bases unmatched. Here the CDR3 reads CASSLGGPYNEKLFF. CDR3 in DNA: TGTGCCAGTAGTCTAGGGGGCCCCTATAATGAAAAACTGTTTTTT.

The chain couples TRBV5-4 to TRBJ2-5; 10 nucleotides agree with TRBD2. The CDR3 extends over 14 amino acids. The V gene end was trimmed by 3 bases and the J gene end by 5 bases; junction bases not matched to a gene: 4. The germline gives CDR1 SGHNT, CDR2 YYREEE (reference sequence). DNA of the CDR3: TGTGCCAGCAGCTCGGGACTAGCGCGCGAGACCCAGTACTTC. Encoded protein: CASSSGLARETQYF.

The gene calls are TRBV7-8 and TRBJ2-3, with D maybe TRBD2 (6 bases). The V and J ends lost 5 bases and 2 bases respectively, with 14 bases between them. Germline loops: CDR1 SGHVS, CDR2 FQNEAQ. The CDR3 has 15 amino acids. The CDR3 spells CASSQGGRITDTQYF. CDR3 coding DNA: TGTGCCAGCAGCCAAGGAGGGAGGATCACAGATACGCAGTATTTT.